This T cell receptor beta chain was recorded in a study of regulatory T cells in long-lasting Graves disease. About the study: In persistent Graves' disease, antithyroid drugs had been taken for over 5 years and TSH receptor antibodies stayed positive.

Time point given: persistent/refractory GD, antithyroid drugs over 5 years with positive TRAb. Preparation of the TCR library used RNA extracted from PBMCs. Findings and limits, study-wide: Having few samples may have compromised the accuracy. TCR diversity was lower in persistent than newly diagnosed Graves' disease.

Both iRepertoire HTBI primers and Arm-PCR of CDR3 regions were used to build the TCR beta libraries. TCRdb processed the multiplex PCR reads anew with MiXCR; each CDR3 protein has one entry. The table includes about 430,000 distinct CDR3 sequences, roughly a fifth detected once. The sample holds many counts of this clonotype. Its antigen is not identified. The source of this sequence is a female donor with Graves disease. This specimen consisted of peripheral blood mononuclear cells (PBMCs), obtained when the disease was refractory, from a patient treated with antithyroid drugs.

CDR3 amino acids: CASSLDSPTNEKLFF. As DNA, the CDR3 is TGCGCCAGCAGCTTGGACAGTCCAACTAATGAAAAACTGTTTTTT. The chain recombines TRBV5-1 with TRBJ1-4; D call uncertain. Germline V CDR1 and CDR2: SGHRS, YFSETQ. This CDR3 is 15 amino acids long. The V gene lost 0 bases and the J gene lost 0 bases, with 6 bases spanning the gap.